This paragraph covers one TCR beta chain sequence. This clonotype was seen many times. Its antigen is currently not known. Per-nucleotide qualities are absent, and no much larger clonotype sits a single base away. The CDR3 covers 14 residues, taking in both the cysteine and the phenylalanine. Solely the CDR3 DNA is kept, with 42 bases framed from the first base. Reading the germline V gene gives CDR1 SNHLY and CDR2 FYNNEI. Cut back by 1 base and 4 bases, the V and J ends lie 10 bases apart. TCRdb records Illumina HiSeq 1500 as the sequencer. TCRdb reanalyzed the raw reads on its own, using fastp at Q25 for trimming and MiXCR for clone calling, and kept in-frame beta chains. CDR3 protein duplicates are merged, each entry listing the most common genes and DNA. For this sample the table gives about 680,000 distinct CDR3 sequences, of which approximately 24% were detected only once. Clones ranked in the top ten supply approximately 8.2% of the sample.

This entry belongs to a study of T cell repertoires in cytomegalovirus infection (dated by TCRdb to the late 2010s). A note on the overall study: Donor HLA type was relevant to the analysis, because carriage of CMV infection together with the matching HLA type was indicated by public TCR beta signatures. What the study reported, not specific to this receptor: The ex vivo response was dominated by HLA-C-restricted CMV-specific TCR beta clonotypes, which also provided the single most frequent clonotype in two of eight donors. Cumulative frequency of public TCR beta family members discriminated carriers of CMV infection plus the relevant HLA type in this cohort and an independent approximately 350-donor cohort.

The sample consisted of CD8+ T cells from PBMCs. The sequence links TRBV2 to TRBJ1-2; perhaps TRBD1 is the D gene, with 6 bases matching. The source is a human donor in good health (CMV status not recorded). Some clones in this sample may be carry-over from other donors' samples. Here the CDR3 is given as CASSEEWDTYGYTF. The DNA is TGTGCCAGCAGTGAAGAATGGGACACCTATGGCTACACCTTC. With the rest looked up from the reference TRBV2 and TRBJ1-2 genes rather than sequenced, the full variable domain is EPEVTQTPSHQVTQMGQEVILRCVPISNHLYFYWYRQILGQKVEFLVSFYNNEISEKSEIFDDQFSVERPDGSNFTLKIRSTKLEDSAMYFCASSEEWDTYGYTFGSGTRLTVV.